The 6 T cell receptor beta chains presented below share a single source sample, sequenced in a study of shared T cell receptors in the human thymus. The protocol was immunoSEQ multiplex PCR, while the TCRdb copy is restricted to in-frame clones and leaves out a portion. The sample records about 540,000 clones, about four fifths being singletons. These data also formed part of another study, on human thymus T cells.

Sequencing was carried out using thymocytes. Source of these receptors: a boy younger than two with a congenital heart defect.

The gene calls are TRBV18 and TRBJ2-1; the D gene is possibly TRBD2 (7 bases). This CDR3 region has 16 residues. CDR1 is KGHSH, CDR2 LQKENI, per germline. V was clipped by 3 bases and J by 7 bases, with 19 bases between them. CDR3 in amino acids: CASSPSGTIRGNEQFF. The CDR3 bases are TGTGCCAGCTCACCTTCCGGGACTATAAGGGGGAATGAGCAGTTCTTC.

J is TRBJ1-3 and V is TRBV6-6, with D possibly matching TRBD1 (6 bases). This CDR3 is 16 amino acids long. V lost 2 bases and J 0 bases, leaving 11 bases between the germline ends. In germline, CDR1 is MNHNY, CDR2 SVGAGI (reference sequence). CDR3 coding DNA: TGTGCCAGCAGTTACCCAGGGGCGTTCTCTGGAAACACCATATATTTT. Translated: CASSYPGAFSGNTIYF.

This chain connects TRBV6-1 to TRBJ2-5; 12 bases map to TRBD1. The germline CDR1 and CDR2 sequences are MNHNS and SASEGT. Trimming took 3 bases from V and 4 from J; bases not matched to a gene: 9. The CDR3 totals 17 residues. In nucleotides, the CDR3 is TGTGCCAGCAGTGAGAACCGGGACAGGGGGCTTTCAGAGACCCAGTACTTC. Amino acids: CASSENRDRGLSETQYF.

J is TRBJ2-1 and V is TRBV6-1; D is undetermined. The CDR3 runs 15 residues. From germline, CDR1 is MNHNS and CDR2 SASEGT. V was cut by 3 bases and J by 6 bases, with 15 bases left in between. CDR3 sequence (DNA): TGTGCCAGCAGTGAGGGCATTATCATGCCCAATGAGCAGTTCTTC. It is translated as CASSEGIIMPNEQFF.

The chain couples TRBV27 to TRBJ2-3; maybe TRBD2 (6 bases). The CDR3 is 13 amino acids. CDR1 is MNHEY and CDR2 is SMNVEV in the germline V gene (reference sequence). With 3 bases removed from V and 5 bases from J, the gap between germline ends came to 9 bases. This chain's CDR3 is CASSFLGGDTQYF. The DNA of the CDR3 is TGTGCCAGCAGTTTCCTGGGGGGAGATACGCAGTATTTT.

The chain is built from TRBV14 and TRBJ1-2; D not resolved. Looked up from germline, CDR1 is SGHDN and CDR2 is FVKESK. The CDR3 is made up of 18 amino acids. V was clipped by 0 bases and J by 0 bases, with 17 bases between them. Here the CDR3 DNA reads TGTGCCAGCAGCCAAGATCTCCGAGACAAGCAATCTAACTATGGCTACACCTTC. It specifies CASSQDLRDKQSNYGYTF.